These T cell receptor beta chains were read from a single sample in a study of blood T cell repertoires in COVID-19. Sequenced by immunoSEQ multiplex PCR; TCRdb stores in-frame clones only, minus some. The table includes tens of thousands of clones, 75% to 95% detected once. Sample: peripheral blood. Receptor source: a human donor in a cohort sampled during active COVID-19. The CDR3 runs from the conserved cysteine through the conserved F or W. A D gene is named only where the DNA matches it firmly. Where a row states a size, it is once, few, many or the class of an expanded clone; other rows omit it.

CDR3nt: TGTGCCAGCAGCCCGGGTACAGATACGCAGTATTTT; CDR3aa: CASSPGTDTQYF; abundance: NA; j_gene: TRBJ2-3; v_gene: TRBV5-6; d_gene: NA
CDR3nt: TGTGCCAGCAGTGGCGGTACTAACTATGGCTACACCTTC; CDR3aa: CASSGGTNYGYTF; abundance: NA; j_gene: TRBJ1-2; v_gene: TRBV28; d_gene: NA
CDR3nt: TGTGCCAGCAGCCAAGATCGGCGTAGGACAGGGAAAGAGACCCAGTACTTC; CDR3aa: CASSQDRRRTGKETQYF; abundance: NA; j_gene: TRBJ2-5; v_gene: TRBV3-1/TRBV3-2; d_gene: TRBD1
CDR3nt: TGTGCCAGCAGCCAAGCGTCCCCGGGACTAGTCCCGGGTGAGCAGTTCTTC; CDR3aa: CASSQASPGLVPGEQFF; abundance: NA; j_gene: TRBJ2-1; v_gene: TRBV4-2; d_gene: TRBD2
CDR3nt: TGTGCCAGCAGCTTCACAGGGCAAGTGACCTATGGCTACACCTTC; CDR3aa: CASSFTGQVTYGYTF; abundance: NA; j_gene: TRBJ1-2; v_gene: TRBV11-2; d_gene: NA
CDR3nt: TGCGCCAGCAGCCCGGGACAGGGAAAGGGAGAGACCCAGTACTTC; CDR3aa: CASSPGQGKGETQYF; abundance: NA; j_gene: TRBJ2-5; v_gene: TRBV4-3; d_gene: TRBD1
CDR3nt: TGTGCCAGTAGTCAACTTTTCGAAGCTTTCTTT; CDR3aa: CASSQLFEAFF; abundance: NA; j_gene: TRBJ1-1; v_gene: TRBV19; d_gene: NA
CDR3nt: TGTGCCAGCTCACCACCGGGACAGGGAAGAGATACGCAGTATTTT; CDR3aa: CASSPPGQGRDTQYF; abundance: NA; j_gene: TRBJ2-3; v_gene: TRBV18; d_gene: TRBD1
CDR3nt: TGTGCCAGCAGTTTACAGGGGGTGGCTGAAGCTTTCTTT; CDR3aa: CASSLQGVAEAFF; abundance: NA; j_gene: TRBJ1-1; v_gene: TRBV27; d_gene: TRBD1
CDR3nt: TGCGCCAGCAGCCCCACAGGGGGCCCAAATGAAAAACTGTTTTTT; CDR3aa: CASSPTGGPNEKLFF; abundance: NA; j_gene: TRBJ1-4; v_gene: TRBV5-1; d_gene: TRBD1
CDR3nt: TGTGCCACTAGAACGGATGCGGATTTGGGCGAGCAGTACTTC; CDR3aa: CATRTDADLGEQYF; abundance: once; j_gene: TRBJ2-7; v_gene: TRBV6-5; d_gene: NA
CDR3nt: TGCGCCAGCAGCTTGGTTTGGGGACAGGGGACGCACACTGAAGCTTTCTTT; CDR3aa: CASSLVWGQGTHTEAFF; abundance: NA; j_gene: TRBJ1-1; v_gene: TRBV5-1; d_gene: TRBD1
CDR3nt: TGTGCCAGCAGCTTGGCGACTAGCGGGGGGAGAGAGACCCAGTACTTC; CDR3aa: CASSLATSGGRETQYF; abundance: once; j_gene: TRBJ2-5; v_gene: TRBV5-5; d_gene: TRBD2
CDR3nt: TGCAGTGCTATTGACAGGGATGATGGCTACACCTTC; CDR3aa: CSAIDRDDGYTF; abundance: NA; j_gene: TRBJ1-2; v_gene: TRBV20-1; d_gene: TRBD1
CDR3nt: TGTGCCAGCAGTGAGGCGGGGAGGCAGCCCCAGCATTTT; CDR3aa: CASSEAGRQPQHF; abundance: NA; j_gene: TRBJ1-5; v_gene: TRBV2; d_gene: NA
CDR3nt: TGTGCCAGCAGCGTAGGGACAGTTAATTCACCCCTCCACTTT; CDR3aa: CASSVGTVNSPLHF; abundance: NA; j_gene: TRBJ1-6; v_gene: TRBV9; d_gene: NA
CDR3nt: TGTGCCAGCAGTTCCAGGGGGTCAGACAATGAGCAGTTCTTC; CDR3aa: CASSSRGSDNEQFF; abundance: NA; j_gene: TRBJ2-1; v_gene: TRBV3-1/TRBV3-2; d_gene: TRBD1
CDR3nt: TGTGCCAGTAGTATCCTGTCGGGAGATACGCAGTATTTT; CDR3aa: CASSILSGDTQYF; abundance: NA; j_gene: TRBJ2-3; v_gene: TRBV19; d_gene: NA
CDR3nt: TGCGCCAGCGCAGTCCAACAGGAGCCCTACAATGAGCAGTTCTTC; CDR3aa: CASAVQQEPYNEQFF; abundance: NA; j_gene: TRBJ2-1; v_gene: TRBV5-1; d_gene: NA
CDR3nt: TGTGCCAGCAGGCGGGACAGGGCAAACACTGAAGCTTTCTTT; CDR3aa: CASRRDRANTEAFF; abundance: once; j_gene: TRBJ1-1; v_gene: TRBV6-5; d_gene: TRBD1
CDR3nt: TGTGCCGGTTCAACAGGTTCCCAAGAGACCCAGTACTTC; CDR3aa: CAGSTGSQETQYF; abundance: NA; j_gene: TRBJ2-5; v_gene: TRBV7-2; d_gene: NA
CDR3nt: TGTGCCAGCTCACCGGGACAGATCTCACCCCTCCACTTT; CDR3aa: CASSPGQISPLHF; abundance: NA; j_gene: TRBJ1-6; v_gene: TRBV18; d_gene: TRBD1